A selection of T cell receptor beta chains follows, all from one sample in a study of cytomegalovirus exposure and HLA in healthy donors. Clones were sequenced by immunoSEQ multiplex PCR, and TCRdb holds only the in-frame ones, with some missing. The profile shows roughly 130,000 clones, roughly four fifths of them singletons. Sequenced: PBMCs. The receptors stem from a male donor in good health and CMV-seropositive. Both conserved end residues are part of each CDR3.

V: TRBV11-3; CDR3: CASSSDRQGGAFF
V: TRBV7-9; CDR3: CASSLLQPSYEQYF
V: TRBV15; CDR3: CATSGGAGTYEQYF
V: TRBV9; CDR3: CASSPRQGYSGANVLTF
V: TRBV28; CDR3: CASSTSTGLGYSGNTIYF
V: TRBV4-3; CDR3: CASSQDLTTDQPQHF
V: TRBV6-4; CDR3: CASREGSVGPQHF
V: TRBV14; CDR3: CASSQDGGLALDEQYF
V: TRBV28; CDR3: CASSPRPMGVGELFF
V: TRBV18; CDR3: CASSRRVTQGVKEQYF
V: TRBV9; CDR3: CASSPRTGGFLNEQFF
V: TRBV5-1; CDR3: CASSLDGGHNEQFF
V: TRBV27; CDR3: CASSFRRDSPEQYF
V: TRBV5-1; CDR3: CASRLAGDTGELFF
V: TRBV27; CDR3: CASSLSLGGRAAGEQYF
V: TRBV5-6; CDR3: CASGRGSESYNEQFF
V: TRBV7-3; CDR3: CASSLFPGVLTGELFF
V: TRBV5-5; CDR3: CASSSGTGDFEAFF
V: TRBV5-6; CDR3: CASTGTGSSYEQYF
V: TRBV30; CDR3: CAWSVEGTVAEAFF
V: TRBV7-9; CDR3: CASSPLGAETGELFF
V: TRBV6-5; CDR3: CASRTTGTETQYF
V: TRBV27; CDR3: CASSLARSNQPQHF
V: TRBV11-3; CDR3: CASSRDRWSEQFF
V: TRBV10-3; CDR3: CAIRAGTGRNGGSYEQYF
V: TRBV11-2; CDR3: CASSLVGGDTEAFF
V: TRBV5-5; CDR3: CASSFRQGAYEQYF
V: TRBV4-2; CDR3: CASSQAGTSGSSTQYF
V: TRBV4-3; CDR3: CASSQDGDRSTDTQYF
V: TRBV7-9; CDR3: CASSLAGVYNEQFF
V: TRBV20-1; CDR3: CSARTTYEQYF